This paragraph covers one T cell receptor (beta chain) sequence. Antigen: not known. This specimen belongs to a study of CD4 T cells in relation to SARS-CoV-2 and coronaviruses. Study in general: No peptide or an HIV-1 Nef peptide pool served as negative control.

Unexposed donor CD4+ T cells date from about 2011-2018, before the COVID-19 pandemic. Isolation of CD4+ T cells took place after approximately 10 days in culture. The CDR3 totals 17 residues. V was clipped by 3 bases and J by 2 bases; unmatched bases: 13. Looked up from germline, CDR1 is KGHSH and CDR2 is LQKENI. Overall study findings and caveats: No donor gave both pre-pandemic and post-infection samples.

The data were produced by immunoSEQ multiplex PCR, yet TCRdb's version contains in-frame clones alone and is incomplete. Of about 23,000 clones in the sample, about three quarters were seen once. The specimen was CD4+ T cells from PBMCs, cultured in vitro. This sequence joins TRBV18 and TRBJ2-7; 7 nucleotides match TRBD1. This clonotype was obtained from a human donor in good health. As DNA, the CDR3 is TGTGCCAGCTCACCCCGAAATGGACAGGCCGGGGCCTACGAGCAGTACTTC. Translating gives CASSPRNGQAGAYEQYF.